These 32 T cell receptor beta chains were all obtained from the same sample, sequenced in a study of glioma-infiltrating T cells after dendritic cell vaccination. Time point given: after dendritic cell vaccination, including at tumor progression/relapse. Profiled with immunoSEQ multiplex PCR; TCRdb holds only in-frame clones, not every one. The sample has 55,000 to 75,000 clones; roughly four fifths are singletons. The sequencing here drew on blood, taken after dendritic cell vaccination. These receptors were obtained from a human donor with glioblastoma.

This rearrangement joins TRBV27 to TRBJ2-3; unclear D gene. Germline V gene lookup returns CDR1 MNHEY and CDR2 SMNVEV (reference sequence). Trimming removed 5 bases at V and 0 bases at J, with 3 bases between. This CDR3 is 12 amino acids long. The CDR3 sequence: CASSPSTDTQYF. DNA for the CDR3: TGTGCCAGCAGTCCTAGCACAGATACGCAGTATTTT.

This sequence joins TRBV6-4 and TRBJ2-1; the D gene is possibly TRBD2 (6 bases). The CDR3 runs to 16 residues. Per the germline V gene, CDR1 is MRHNA and CDR2 is SNTAGT. V lost 0 bases and J 1 base, leaving 10 bases between the germline ends. DNA of the CDR3: TGTGCCAGCAGTGACTCGCCGGGGGTTTCCTACAATGAGCAGTTCTTC. This gives the protein CASSDSPGVSYNEQFF.

The rearrangement links TRBV11-2 to TRBJ2-5, with 14 bases fitting TRBD2. After removal of 3 bases from V and 1 base from J, the junction contained 4 bases not matched to a gene. Germline V CDR1 and CDR2: SGHAT, FQNNGV. The CDR3 sequence is 17 residues long. CDR3 protein: CASSLGLAGDLQETQYF. CDR3 nucleotides: TGTGCCAGCAGCTTGGGACTAGCGGGGGATCTCCAAGAGACCCAGTACTTC.

The chain recombines TRBV2 with TRBJ2-1; no reliable D call. The V end lost 5 bases, the J end lost 3 bases, and 11 bases lay between the germline ends. Germline loops: CDR1 SNHLY, CDR2 FYNNEI. CDR3 length: 14 amino acids. The CDR3 coding sequence is TGTGCCAGCAGTCCCGTCTCCGTCTACAATGAGCAGTTCTTC. Residues: CASSPVSVYNEQFF.

This clone has a handful of counts. The CDR3 loop is CASSSLAGSGNTIYF. For the CDR3, the DNA is TGTGCCAGCAGCTCCCTCGCAGGCTCTGGAAACACCATATATTTT. The chain couples TRBV5-6 to TRBJ1-3; D remains ambiguous. CDR3 length: 15 residues. The V and J ends lost 3 bases and 0 bases respectively, with 10 bases between them. Germline CDR1 SGHDT, CDR2 YYEEEE. Full variable domain (remainder filled in from reference TRBV5-6 and TRBJ1-3): DAGVTQSPTHLIKTRGQQVTLRCSPKSGHDTVSWYQQALGQGPQFIFQYYEEEERQRGNFPDRFSGHQFPNYSSELNVNALLLGDSALYLCASSSLAGSGNTIYFGEGSWLTVV.

This sequence joins TRBV19 and TRBJ1-4; 10 positions agree with TRBD1. CDR1 LNHDA and CDR2 SQIVND come from the germline V gene (reference sequence). With 5 bases clipped from V and 8 bases from J, the junction kept 11 bases outside the gene matches. The CDR3 consists of 16 residues. The CDR3, as DNA: TGTGCCAGTAGTCCGAGATGGACAGGGGGATTGGAAAAACTGTTTTTT. Amino acids: CASSPRWTGGLEKLFF. Supplemented by reference TRBV19 and TRBJ1-4, the full variable domain reads DGGITQSPKYLFRKEGQNVTLSCEQNLNHDAMYWYRQDPGQGLRLIYYSQIVNDFQKGDIAEGYSVSREKKESFPLTVTSAQKNPTAFYLCASSPRWTGGLEKLFFGSGTQLSVL.

The chain joins TRBV30 to TRBJ1-1; 8 bases agree with TRBD1. The J segment lost 1 base and the V segment lost 1 base, leaving 2 bases of the junction unmatched. This CDR3 has 14 residues. The V gene's germline CDR1 is GTSNPN and CDR2 SVGIG (reference sequence). The CDR3: CAWSAGTGNTEAFF. DNA for the CDR3: TGTGCCTGGAGTGCAGGGACAGGGAACACTGAAGCTTTCTTT.

The CDR3 nucleotides are TGTGCCAGCTCCCTGGGACAGGAGAGGACCCAGTACTTC. Its protein product is CASSLGQERTQYF. The chain couples TRBV5-6 to TRBJ2-5; 8 bases align to TRBD1. This CDR3 has 13 amino acids. CDR1 is SGHDT and CDR2 is YYEEEE in the germline V gene. Trimming at V came to 7 bases and at J to 7 bases, leaving 9 bases not matched to a gene.

V gene TRBV5-4 combines with J gene TRBJ2-7, with a possible D match to TRBD2 (5 bases). The CDR3 has 14 residues. The germline V and J ends were trimmed by 4 bases and 2 bases, with 13 bases remaining between them. Germline V CDR1 and CDR2: SGHNT, YYREEE (reference sequence). Here the CDR3 DNA reads TGTGCCAGCAGCCGATACGGGATTACCTACGAGCAGTACTTC. This sequence encodes CASSRYGITYEQYF.

This chain joins TRBV28 and TRBJ1-1; weak D call: TRBD1 (6 bases). The CDR3 covers 14 residues. Deletions cut 5 bases from V and 2 bases from J, with 12 bases between. Germline V CDR1 and CDR2: MDHEN, SYDVKM. The CDR3 region has the DNA TGTGCCAGCAGTCCCTACAGGGCAAACACTGAAGCTTTCTTT. Amino acids: CASSPYRANTEAFF.

This chain links TRBV4-2 with TRBJ1-1, with 7 bases identical to TRBD1. After removal of 4 bases from V and 8 bases from J, the junction contained 7 bases not matched to a gene. The CDR3 has 13 amino acids. Germline V lookup: CDR1 LGHNA, CDR2 YNFKEQ. CDR3 coding DNA: TGTGCCAGCAGCCGACCCCCGGGACAGGAAGCTTTCTTT. This encodes CASSRPPGQEAFF.

The chain links TRBV7-9 to TRBJ2-3; tentatively, D is TRBD2 (7 bases). This CDR3 comprises 14 residues. V lost 3 bases and J 3 bases, leaving 10 bases between the germline ends. Germline V gene sequence: CDR1 SEHNR, CDR2 FQNEAQ (reference sequence). CDR3 amino acids: CASSFEGGTDTQYF. CDR3 in DNA: TGTGCCAGCAGCTTCGAGGGGGGGACAGATACGCAGTATTTT.

This clone was picked up a small number of times. CDR3 nucleotides: TGTGCCAGCAGTCCGGGACAGGGTTCCTACAATGAGCAGTTCTTC. It yields the protein CASSPGQGSYNEQFF. J is TRBJ2-1 and V is TRBV6-4; 9 bases agree with TRBD1. Unmatched junction bases numbered 3, after V lost 5 bases and J lost 1 base. Germline-derived CDR1 and CDR2 are MRHNA and SNTAGT. The CDR3 is 15 residues long.

The chain joins TRBV18 to TRBJ1-6, with D perhaps matching TRBD1 (5 bases). The length of the CDR3 is 14 residues. Trimming left V 2 bases short and J 9 bases short, with 11 bases between. CDR1 and CDR2 from the germline V gene are KGHSH and LQKENI. The DNA of the CDR3 is TGTGCCAGCTCACCAAATGGGCAGGGTTCACCCCTCCACTTT. Its translation is CASSPNGQGSPLHF.

In nucleotides, the CDR3 is TGCGCCAGCAGCCAAGATCTAGGCGGCAGTTTCTCTGGAAACACCATATATTTT. Its translation is CASSQDLGGSFSGNTIYF. The rearrangement links TRBV4-3 to TRBJ1-3; D call uncertain. Per the germline V gene, CDR1 is LGHNA and CDR2 is YSLEER. The CDR3 runs 18 residues. The V gene lost 0 bases and the J gene lost 0 bases, with 15 bases spanning the gap.

The rearrangement joins TRBV5-4 to TRBJ2-7, with TRBD2 matching over 10 bases. CDR3 size: 16 residues. The V gene's germline CDR1 is SGHNT and CDR2 YYREEE (reference sequence). The junction had 8 bases not matched to a gene; V was cut back by 4 bases and J by 1 base. This CDR3 reads CASSGGLAGASYEQYF. The DNA of the CDR3 is TGTGCCAGCAGCGGGGGTCTAGCGGGGGCTTCCTACGAGCAGTACTTC.

V gene TRBV5-1 combines with J gene TRBJ1-3, with TRBD1 identical over 7 bases. The germline V gene encodes CDR1 SGHRS and CDR2 YFSETQ. The ends lost 5 bases at V and 1 base at J; junction bases unmatched: 9. The CDR3 runs to 16 residues. The CDR3 reads CASSSTGDPSGNTIYF. The CDR3 DNA reads as TGCGCCAGCAGTTCAACAGGGGATCCGTCTGGAAACACCATATATTTT.

The chain couples TRBV13 to TRBJ2-1; TRBD2 matches at 10 bases. After removal of 4 bases from V and 5 bases from J, the junction contained 8 bases not matched to a gene. The CDR3 is made up of 16 amino acids. Germline-derived CDR1 and CDR2 are PRHDT and FYEKMQ (reference sequence). This CDR3 is CASSSSSGGRNNEQFF. CDR3 DNA sequence: TGTGCCAGCAGCTCTTCTAGCGGGGGACGAAACAATGAGCAGTTCTTC.

The chain recombines TRBV30 with TRBJ2-7; D may be TRBD1 (5 bases). The CDR3 contains 13 residues. Germline CDR1 is GTSNPN and CDR2 is SVGIG (reference sequence). Trimming removed 2 bases from V and 3 bases from J, with 11 bases in between. This chain's CDR3 is CAWSWGQNYEQYF. The CDR3, as DNA: TGTGCCTGGAGTTGGGGCCAGAACTACGAGCAGTACTTC.

V usage is TRBV5-6 and J usage is TRBJ2-3; TRBD2 agrees at 8 bases. The CDR3 totals 15 residues. Germline CDR1 reads SGHDT; CDR2 reads YYEEEE. Trimming removed 0 bases from V and 1 base from J; junction bases left unmatched: 1. The chain's CDR3 is CASSLDGGGTDTQYF. In DNA form, the CDR3 reads TGTGCCAGCAGCTTGGACGGGGGGGGCACAGATACGCAGTATTTT.

The chain couples TRBV19 to TRBJ1-3, with D possibly being TRBD1 (5 bases). CDR1 is LNHDA, CDR2 SQIVND, per germline (reference sequence). Trimming stripped 5 bases from V and 8 bases from J, with 22 bases between. This CDR3 contains 16 residues. The CDR3, as DNA: TGTGCCAGTAGTCCCCTCGGTCGGGGGATTTTGGACACCATATATTTT. Residues: CASSPLGRGILDTIYF.

The chain uses TRBV6-1 and TRBJ1-5, with D tentatively TRBD1 (6 bases). This CDR3 is 17 amino acids long. Germline assignment: CDR1 MNHNS and CDR2 SASEGT. The ends were cut back, 1 base at V and 0 bases at J, with 13 bases in the middle. In nucleotides, the CDR3 is TGTGCCAGCAGTGAAGTTCCTCAGGGGCATAGCAATCAGCCCCAGCATTTT. The encoded protein is CASSEVPQGHSNQPQHF.

The chain couples TRBV7-9 to TRBJ1-1, with unresolved D. V was cut by 2 bases and J by 0 bases, with 7 bases left in between. Germline CDR1 SEHNR, CDR2 FQNEAQ (reference sequence). This CDR3 is 14 amino acids long. This CDR3 reads CASSLPGMNTEAFF. As DNA, the CDR3 is TGTGCCAGCAGCTTACCAGGTATGAACACTGAAGCTTTCTTT.

The chain uses TRBV27 and TRBJ2-7; D is possibly TRBD1 (5 bases). The germline V and J ends were trimmed by 6 bases and 6 bases, with 21 bases remaining between them. The CDR3 sequence is 15 residues long. Looked up from germline, CDR1 is MNHEY and CDR2 is SMNVEV (reference sequence). The CDR3 nucleotides read TGTGCCAGCAGGCTCCAGGGCCATGACAGTGGCGAGCAGTACTTC. This encodes CASRLQGHDSGEQYF.

As regards this clone: Different DNA sequences within this sample yield the same CDR3. The gene calls are TRBV5-1 and TRBJ2-5; TRBD2 matches 8 bases. Trimming at V came to 0 bases and at J to 1 base, leaving 11 bases not matched to a gene. From germline, CDR1 is SGHRS and CDR2 YFSETQ. The CDR3 extends over 18 amino acids. The CDR3 DNA is TGCGCCAGCAGCTTGGTAGGCGGGGGGACCGACATCCAAGAGACCCAGTACTTC. Its protein is CASSLVGGGTDIQETQYF.

The chain carries TRBV15 and TRBJ2-5; D perhaps matches TRBD1 (6 bases). Trimming cost V 4 bases and J 2 bases, with 11 bases left between them. The CDR3 has 14 amino acids. Looked up from germline, CDR1 is LNHNV and CDR2 is YYDKDF (reference sequence). DNA for the CDR3: TGTGCCACCAGCACGGACAGCGTTCAAGAGACCCAGTACTTC. Its translation is CATSTDSVQETQYF. The whole variable domain, filled in from reference TRBV15 and TRBJ2-5, reads DAMVIQNPRYQVTQFGKPVTLSCSQTLNHNVMYWYQQKSSQAPKLLFHYYDKDFNNEADTPDNFQSRRPNTSFCFLDIRSPGLGDTAMYLCATSTDSVQETQYFGPGTRLLVL.

Remarks on this clone: An end of the junction differs from the germline gene, which may be a read error. The same CDR3 can be traced to other DNA sequences in this sample. The chain has TRBV27 and TRBJ1-4; 7 bases align to TRBD1. There are 16 residues in the CDR3. The germline CDR1 and CDR2 sequences are MNHEY and SMNVEV (reference sequence). The CDR3 spells CASSLSHRGANEKLFF. The CDR3 nucleotides read TGTGCCAGCAGTCTATCGCACAGGGGAGCTAATGAAAAACTGTTTTTT.

The chain links TRBV28 to TRBJ2-7; 8 bases agree with TRBD1. The CDR3 loop spans 13 amino acids. Germline V lookup: CDR1 MDHEN, CDR2 SYDVKM. V shed 5 bases and J 5 bases; nucleotides not matched to a gene: 5. CDR3 residues: CASSPAGGDEQYF. The CDR3 DNA reads as TGTGCCAGCAGTCCGGCAGGGGGCGACGAGCAGTACTTC.

The V and J genes are TRBV10-3 and TRBJ1-1, with 9 bases identical to TRBD1. The CDR3 has 14 residues. The trim removed 4 bases at V and 3 bases at J, leaving 3 bases unmatched. The germline gives CDR1 ENHRY, CDR2 SYGVKD. The CDR3 nucleotides are TGTGCCATCAGTGCGACAGGGGGAGACACTGAAGCTTTCTTT. This gives the protein CAISATGGDTEAFF.

The J gene is TRBJ2-4, the V gene TRBV6-5; possibly TRBD2 for D (7 bases). This CDR3 contains 13 residues. Germline CDR1 reads MNHEY; CDR2 reads SVGAGI. Trimming left V 9 bases short and J 6 bases short, with 15 bases between. The CDR3 is CASGRGARNIQYF. CDR3 in DNA: TGTGCCAGTGGGAGGGGGGCGAGAAACATTCAGTACTTC.

The rearrangement links TRBV19 to TRBJ1-3; D uncertain. The CDR3 is 17 residues long. Trimming cost V 5 bases and J 4 bases, with 21 bases left between them. Germline V lookup: CDR1 LNHDA, CDR2 SQIVND (reference sequence). The CDR3 protein is CASSPKREGTTGNTIYF. In DNA form, the CDR3 reads TGTGCCAGTAGTCCCAAAAGGGAGGGAACTACAGGAAACACCATATATTTT.

The V and J genes are TRBV10-3 and TRBJ2-1; D perhaps matches TRBD2 (7 bases). Between the trimmed V and J ends, which lost 2 bases and 8 bases, there was a span of 19 bases. The germline CDR1 and CDR2 sequences are ENHRY and SYGVKD. The CDR3 has 16 amino acids. In DNA form, the CDR3 reads TGTGCCATCAGTGAGGGACTCGCGGGGGCGAAAGATGAGCAGTTCTTC. Translation gives CAISEGLAGAKDEQFF.